Below, 15 T cell receptor beta chains from the same sample are listed, as sequenced in a study of control samples from healthy donors and cancer patients. The repertoire was sequenced with immunoSEQ multiplex PCR; TCRdb's copy has only in-frame clones and lacks some. The sample has approximately 180,000 clones, 94% seen once. Material: blood. The receptors were gathered from a woman aged 18-29 years in good health.

The chain couples TRBV11-3 to TRBJ2-7, with a tentative D call TRBD1 (5 bases). Trimming left V 2 bases short and J 2 bases short, with 10 bases between. CDR3 length: 14 residues. Germline V gives CDR1 SGHNT, CDR2 YENEEA. CDR3 DNA: TGTGCCAGCAGCTTAAACCAGGGCCCCTACGAGCAGTACTTC. This gives the protein CASSLNQGPYEQYF.

The chain's CDR3 is CASSWQGGEQPQHF. DNA for the CDR3: TGCGCCAGCAGCTGGCAGGGGGGCGAGCAGCCCCAGCATTTT. The chain recombines TRBV5-1 with TRBJ1-5; 7 bases map to TRBD1. The CDR3 covers 14 residues. The germline V gene has CDR1 SGHRS and CDR2 YFSETQ. After removal of 3 bases from V and 7 bases from J, the junction contained 7 bases not matched to a gene.

The chain joins TRBV29-1 to TRBJ2-7; 7 nucleotides line up with TRBD1. The CDR3 is 14 residues long. The germline V gene encodes CDR1 SQVTM and CDR2 ANQGSEA. V lost 5 bases, J lost 1 base, and 8 bases stayed unmatched. As DNA, the CDR3 is TGCAGCGTTAGAACAGGGGACGTTTCCTACGAGCAGTACTTC. Its protein product is CSVRTGDVSYEQYF.

The CDR3 protein is CASSLVAGGSYEQYF. CDR3 nucleotide sequence: TGTGCCAGCAGCTTAGTTGCAGGGGGTTCCTACGAGCAGTACTTC. The chain has TRBV11-2 and TRBJ2-7; the match to TRBD1 covers 7 bases. V shed 1 base, J shed 1 base, and the junction held 4 bases outside the gene matches. There are 15 residues in the CDR3. The germline V gene has CDR1 SGHAT and CDR2 FQNNGV.

The V and J genes are TRBV5-1 and TRBJ2-3, with 8 bases fitting TRBD2. This CDR3 is built from 14 residues. The germline gives CDR1 SGHRS, CDR2 YFSETQ. J gave up 2 bases and V 4 bases, and 3 bases lay outside the gene matches. CDR3 sequence: CASSPTSVTDTQYF. In DNA, the CDR3 is TGCGCCAGCAGCCCGACTAGCGTCACAGATACGCAGTATTTT.

The chain is built from TRBV6-5 and TRBJ2-5; D may be TRBD2 (5 bases). Germline V lookup: CDR1 MNHEY, CDR2 SVGAGI. The CDR3 contains 14 residues. Trimming pared 0 bases from V and 5 bases from J, leaving 10 bases between. CDR3 DNA: TGTGCCAGCAGTTACTCGACTGGGAGCGAGACCCAGTACTTC. Its protein product is CASSYSTGSETQYF.

The chain links TRBV6-4 to TRBJ2-7; the match to TRBD2 covers 8 bases. Looked up from germline, CDR1 is MRHNA and CDR2 is SNTAGT. The CDR3 totals 12 residues. The V gene end was trimmed by 10 bases and the J gene end by 12 bases; junction bases not matched to a gene: 14. CDR3 region: CAIGGDTPRRYF. The CDR3 coding sequence is TGTGCCATCGGGGGGGACACTCCCAGGCGGTACTTC.

This clone was seen once. The rearrangement joins TRBV7-2 to TRBJ2-2; 7 bases agree with TRBD2. V shed 5 bases and J 4 bases; nucleotides not matched to a gene: 4. The CDR3 has 14 residues. CDR1 and CDR2 (germline): SGHTA, FQGNSA. Here the CDR3 DNA reads TGTGCCAGCAGCCGGTCGGGGGGCACCGGGGAGCTGTTTTTT. Encoded protein: CASSRSGGTGELFF.

In this sample, this clone turned up once. The chain links TRBV13 to TRBJ1-1, with D maybe TRBD1 (5 bases). V was pared by 4 bases and J by 4 bases, with 19 bases between. The CDR3 runs to 16 residues. Per the germline V gene, CDR1 is PRHDT and CDR2 is FYEKMQ (reference sequence). CDR3 protein: CASSSTGAPGFTEAFF. CDR3 sequence (DNA): TGTGCCAGCAGCTCCACCGGGGCTCCCGGTTTCACTGAAGCTTTCTTT.

Notes on this clone: This sample includes further DNA sequences coding for the same CDR3. The rearrangement joins TRBV5-1 to TRBJ2-2; D may be TRBD1 (6 bases). The CDR3 totals 15 residues. V lost 0 bases, J lost 7 bases, and 13 bases lay in between. Germline V gene sequence: CDR1 SGHRS, CDR2 YFSETQ. The DNA for the CDR3 is TGCGCCAGCAGCTTGGGGGGGCTCTCGAGCGGGGAGCTGTTTTTT. Amino acid sequence: CASSLGGLSSGELFF.

The chain recombines TRBV28 with TRBJ1-5; TRBD1 matches 7 bases. Germline values: CDR1 MDHEN, CDR2 SYDVKM. The CDR3 runs to 15 residues. J was trimmed by 1 base and V by 6 bases; bases with no gene match: 6. Here the CDR3 DNA reads TGTGCCAGCAGAAAACAGGGGTACAGCAATCAGCCCCAGCATTTT. Its translation is CASRKQGYSNQPQHF.

This sequence joins TRBV5-5 and TRBJ2-7; maybe TRBD1 (5 bases). The CDR3 runs to 13 residues. V was shortened by 4 bases and J by 3 bases, with 11 bases between the two germline ends. Per germline, CDR1 SGHKS and CDR2 YYEKEE (reference sequence). CDR3 DNA sequence: TGTGCCAGCAGCCCCCCGGACAACTACGAGCAGTACTTC. Translated, it gives CASSPPDNYEQYF.

V and J are TRBV10-3 and TRBJ2-7, with 9 nucleotides matching TRBD1. V gave up 3 bases and J gave up 3 bases; unmatched junction bases: 6. This CDR3 is built from 15 residues. Germline V gene data show CDR1 as ENHRY and CDR2 as SYGVKD. CDR3 coding DNA: TGTGCCATCAGTGACCCTCCGACAGGGGGCTACGAGCAGTACTTC. Its protein product is CAISDPPTGGYEQYF.

The chain recombines TRBV6-5 with TRBJ1-1; D is ambiguous. The germline CDR1 and CDR2 sequences are MNHEY and SVGAGI. The CDR3 is 14 residues long. V gave up 5 bases and J gave up 6 bases, with 16 bases separating them. This CDR3 reads CASSRSTVTPEAFF. The DNA of the CDR3 is TGTGCCAGCAGTCGCTCAACCGTTACCCCTGAAGCTTTCTTT.

The chain recombines TRBV9 with TRBJ2-1; D may be TRBD1 (6 bases). The CDR3 runs 16 residues. The V end lost 4 bases, the J end lost 6 bases, and 20 bases lay between the germline ends. The germline V gene has CDR1 SGDLS and CDR2 YYNGEE. The CDR3 reads CASSLAQGSSSNEQFF. The CDR3 DNA follows: TGTGCCAGCAGCTTAGCCCAGGGGAGTAGTAGCAATGAGCAGTTCTTC.